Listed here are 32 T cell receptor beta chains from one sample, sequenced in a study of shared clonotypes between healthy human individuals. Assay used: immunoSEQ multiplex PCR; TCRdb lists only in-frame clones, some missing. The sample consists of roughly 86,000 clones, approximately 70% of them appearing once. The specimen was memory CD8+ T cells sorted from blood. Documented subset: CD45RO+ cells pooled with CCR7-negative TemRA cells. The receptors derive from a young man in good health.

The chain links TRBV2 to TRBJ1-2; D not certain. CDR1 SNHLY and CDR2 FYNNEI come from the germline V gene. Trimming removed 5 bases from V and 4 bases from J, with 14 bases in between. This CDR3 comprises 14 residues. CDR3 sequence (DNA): TGTGCCAGCAGTTCGTGGGGTGGAAGCTATGGCTACACCTTC. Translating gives CASSSWGGSYGYTF.

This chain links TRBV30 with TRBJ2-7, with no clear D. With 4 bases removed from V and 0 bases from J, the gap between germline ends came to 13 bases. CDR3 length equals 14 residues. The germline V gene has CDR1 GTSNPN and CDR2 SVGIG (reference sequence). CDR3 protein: CAWMSVKSSYEQYF. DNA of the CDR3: TGTGCCTGGATGTCGGTCAAAAGCTCCTACGAGCAGTACTTC.

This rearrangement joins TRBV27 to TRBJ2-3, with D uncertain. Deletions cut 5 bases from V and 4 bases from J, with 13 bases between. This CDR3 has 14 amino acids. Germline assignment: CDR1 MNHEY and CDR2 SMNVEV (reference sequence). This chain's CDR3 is CASSQEPGPDTQYF. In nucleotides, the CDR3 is TGTGCCAGCAGTCAGGAGCCTGGCCCAGATACGCAGTATTTT.

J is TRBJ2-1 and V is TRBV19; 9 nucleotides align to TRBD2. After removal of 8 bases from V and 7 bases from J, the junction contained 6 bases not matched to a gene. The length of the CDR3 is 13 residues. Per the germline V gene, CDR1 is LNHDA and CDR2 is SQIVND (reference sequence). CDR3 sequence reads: CASQAGGPNEQFF. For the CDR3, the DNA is TGTGCCAGTCAGGCGGGAGGGCCTAATGAGCAGTTCTTC.

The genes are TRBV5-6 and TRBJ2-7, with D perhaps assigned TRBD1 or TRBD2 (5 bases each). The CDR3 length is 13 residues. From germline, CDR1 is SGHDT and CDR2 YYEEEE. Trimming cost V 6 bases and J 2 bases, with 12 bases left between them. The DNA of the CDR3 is TGTGCCAGCACCCTGGGGGTTGCCTACGAGCAGTACTTC. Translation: CASTLGVAYEQYF.

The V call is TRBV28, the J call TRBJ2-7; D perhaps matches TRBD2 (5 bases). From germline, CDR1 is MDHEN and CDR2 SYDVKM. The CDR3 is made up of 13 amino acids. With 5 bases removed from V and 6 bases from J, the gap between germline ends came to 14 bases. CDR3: CASSPLGEGEQYF. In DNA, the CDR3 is TGTGCCAGCAGTCCCCTCGGTGAGGGCGAGCAGTACTTC.

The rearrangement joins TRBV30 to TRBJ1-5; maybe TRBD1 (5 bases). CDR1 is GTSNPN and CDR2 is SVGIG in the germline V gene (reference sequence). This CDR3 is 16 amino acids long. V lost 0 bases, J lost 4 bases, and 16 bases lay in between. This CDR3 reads CAWSVGPGPSNQPQHF. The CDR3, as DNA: TGTGCCTGGAGTGTAGGCCCGGGACCGAGTAATCAGCCCCAGCATTTT. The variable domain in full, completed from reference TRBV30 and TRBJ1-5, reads SQTIHQWPATLVQPVGSPLSLECTVEGTSNPNLYWYRQAAGRGLQLLFYSVGIGQISSEVPQNLSASRPQDRQFILSSKKLLLSDSGFYLCAWSVGPGPSNQPQHFGDGTRLSIL.

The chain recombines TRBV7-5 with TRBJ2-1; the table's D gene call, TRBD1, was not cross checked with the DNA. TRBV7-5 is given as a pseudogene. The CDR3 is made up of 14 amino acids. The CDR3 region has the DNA TGTGTCAGAAGCAGCAGGACCGAGAGGGGGGAGCAGTTCTTC. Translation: CVRSSRTERGEQFF.

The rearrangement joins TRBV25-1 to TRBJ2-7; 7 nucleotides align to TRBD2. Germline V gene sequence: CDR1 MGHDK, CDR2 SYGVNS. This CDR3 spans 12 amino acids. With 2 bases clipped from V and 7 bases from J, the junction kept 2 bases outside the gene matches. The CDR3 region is CASSETAGEQYF. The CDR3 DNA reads TGTGCCAGCAGTGAAACAGCGGGGGAGCAGTACTTC.

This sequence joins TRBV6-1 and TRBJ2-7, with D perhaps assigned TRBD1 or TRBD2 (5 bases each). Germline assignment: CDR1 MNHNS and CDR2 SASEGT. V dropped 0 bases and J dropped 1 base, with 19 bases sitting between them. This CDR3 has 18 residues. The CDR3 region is CASSEATGHHPRSYEQYF. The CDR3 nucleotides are TGTGCCAGCAGTGAAGCGACGGGGCACCACCCGCGATCCTACGAGCAGTACTTC.

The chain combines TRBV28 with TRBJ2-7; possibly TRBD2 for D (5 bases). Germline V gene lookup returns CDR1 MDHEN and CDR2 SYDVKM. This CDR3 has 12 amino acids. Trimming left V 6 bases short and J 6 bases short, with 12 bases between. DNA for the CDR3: TGTGCCAGCAGCTCAACTAGTGGCGAGCAGTACTTC. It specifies CASSSTSGEQYF. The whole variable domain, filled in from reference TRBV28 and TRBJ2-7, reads DVKVTQSSRYLVKRTGEKVFLECVQDMDHENMFWYRQDPGLGLRLIYFSYDVKMKEKGDIPEGYSVSREKKERFSLILESASTNQTSMYLCASSSTSGEQYFGPGTRLTVT.

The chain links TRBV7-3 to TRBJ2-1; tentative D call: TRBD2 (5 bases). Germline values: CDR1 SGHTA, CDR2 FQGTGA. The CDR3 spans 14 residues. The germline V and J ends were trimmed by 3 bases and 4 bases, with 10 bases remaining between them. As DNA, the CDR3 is TGTGCCAGCAGCTTGGGGAGCGAATACAATGAGCAGTTCTTC. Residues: CASSLGSEYNEQFF.

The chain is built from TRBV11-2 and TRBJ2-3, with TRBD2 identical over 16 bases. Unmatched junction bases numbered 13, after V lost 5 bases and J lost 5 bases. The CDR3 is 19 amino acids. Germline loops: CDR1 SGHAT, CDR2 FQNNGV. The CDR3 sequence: CASSPQPGTSGRAVDTQYF. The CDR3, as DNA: TGTGCCAGCAGCCCCCAGCCCGGGACTAGCGGGAGGGCCGTAGATACGCAGTATTTT.

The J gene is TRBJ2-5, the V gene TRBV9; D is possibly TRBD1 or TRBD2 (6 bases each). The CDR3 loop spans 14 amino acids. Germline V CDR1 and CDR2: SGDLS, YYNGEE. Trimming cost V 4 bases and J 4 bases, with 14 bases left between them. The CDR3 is CASSREGGRETQYF. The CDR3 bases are TGTGCCAGCAGCAGAGAAGGGGGGCGAGAGACCCAGTACTTC. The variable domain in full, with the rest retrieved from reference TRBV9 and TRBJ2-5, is DSGVTQTPKHLITATGQRVTLRCSPRSGDLSVYWYQQSLDQGLQFLIQYYNGEERAKGNILERFSAQQFPDLHSELNLSSLELGDSALYFCASSREGGRETQYFGPGTRLLVL.

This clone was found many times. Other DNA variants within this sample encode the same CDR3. This CDR3 is CASSVLANEQYF. The CDR3, as DNA: TGTGCCAGCAGCGTACTAGCGAACGAGCAGTACTTC. The chain carries TRBV2 and TRBJ2-7; 7 nucleotides align to TRBD2. The CDR3 spans 12 residues. Looked up from germline, CDR1 is SNHLY and CDR2 is FYNNEI. The V segment lost 6 bases and the J segment 5 bases; nucleotides outside the gene matches: 4.

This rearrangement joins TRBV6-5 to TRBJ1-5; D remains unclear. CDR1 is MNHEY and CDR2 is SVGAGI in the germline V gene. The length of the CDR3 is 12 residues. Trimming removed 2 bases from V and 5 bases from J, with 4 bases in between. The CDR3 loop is CASSYAYQPQHF. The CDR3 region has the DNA TGTGCCAGCAGTTACGCTTATCAGCCCCAGCATTTT.

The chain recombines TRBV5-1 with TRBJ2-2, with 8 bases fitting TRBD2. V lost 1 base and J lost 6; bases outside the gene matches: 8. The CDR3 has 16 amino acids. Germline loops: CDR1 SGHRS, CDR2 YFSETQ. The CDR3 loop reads CASSLQGLGGSGELFF. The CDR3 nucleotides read TGCGCCAGCAGCTTGCAGGGACTAGGGGGGTCCGGGGAGCTGTTTTTT.

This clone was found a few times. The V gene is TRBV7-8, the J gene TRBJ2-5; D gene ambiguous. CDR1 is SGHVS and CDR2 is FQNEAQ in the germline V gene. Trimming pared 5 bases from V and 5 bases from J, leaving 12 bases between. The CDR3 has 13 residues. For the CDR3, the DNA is TGTGCCAGCAGCCTTCGGGTTTTCGAGACCCAGTACTTC. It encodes CASSLRVFETQYF.

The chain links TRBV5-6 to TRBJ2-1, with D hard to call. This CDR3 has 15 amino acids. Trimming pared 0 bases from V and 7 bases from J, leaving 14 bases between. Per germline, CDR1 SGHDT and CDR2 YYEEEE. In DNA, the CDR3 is TGTGCCAGCAGCTTGGAACTTGATCTAACTAATGAGCAGTTCTTC. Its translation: CASSLELDLTNEQFF.

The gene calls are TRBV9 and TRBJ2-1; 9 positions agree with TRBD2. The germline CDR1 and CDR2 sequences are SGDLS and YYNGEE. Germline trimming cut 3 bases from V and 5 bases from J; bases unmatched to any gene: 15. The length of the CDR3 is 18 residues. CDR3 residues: CASSASGGSGRVHNEQFF. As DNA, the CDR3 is TGTGCCAGCAGCGCGAGCGGGGGTAGCGGGAGAGTTCACAATGAGCAGTTCTTC.

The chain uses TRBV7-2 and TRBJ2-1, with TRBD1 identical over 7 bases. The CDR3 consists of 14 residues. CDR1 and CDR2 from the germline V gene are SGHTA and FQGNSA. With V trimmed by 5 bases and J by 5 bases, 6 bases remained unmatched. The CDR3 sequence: CASSPDRDNNEQFF. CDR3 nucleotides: TGTGCCAGCAGCCCCGACAGGGATAACAATGAGCAGTTCTTC.

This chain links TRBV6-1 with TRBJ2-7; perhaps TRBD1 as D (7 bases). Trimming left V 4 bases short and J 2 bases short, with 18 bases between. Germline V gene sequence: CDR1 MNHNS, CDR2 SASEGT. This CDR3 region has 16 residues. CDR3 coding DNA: TGTGCCAGCAGTGGTCTGACCTCAGGGGGGACCTACGAGCAGTACTTC. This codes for CASSGLTSGGTYEQYF.

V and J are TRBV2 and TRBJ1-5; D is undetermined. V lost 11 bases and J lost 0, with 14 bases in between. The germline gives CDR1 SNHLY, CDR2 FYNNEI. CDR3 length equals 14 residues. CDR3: CACHGKNSNQPQHF. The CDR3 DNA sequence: TGTGCCTGTCATGGAAAAAATAGCAATCAGCCCCAGCATTTT.

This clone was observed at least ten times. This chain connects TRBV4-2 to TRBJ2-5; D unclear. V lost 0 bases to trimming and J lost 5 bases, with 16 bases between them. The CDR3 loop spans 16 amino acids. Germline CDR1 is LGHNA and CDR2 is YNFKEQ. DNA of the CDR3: TGTGCCAGCAGCCAAGACGTCAGTAGTCTAGGGGAGACCCAGTACTTC. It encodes CASSQDVSSLGETQYF.

CDR3 loop: CASRPGTMNYEQYF. CDR3 in DNA: TGTGCCAGCAGGCCCGGGACTATGAATTACGAGCAGTACTTC. V usage is TRBV28 and J usage is TRBJ2-7; 7 bases are a match to TRBD2. The V gene's germline CDR1 is MDHEN and CDR2 SYDVKM. J gave up 4 bases and V 6 bases, and 9 bases lay outside the gene matches. CDR3 length: 14 amino acids.

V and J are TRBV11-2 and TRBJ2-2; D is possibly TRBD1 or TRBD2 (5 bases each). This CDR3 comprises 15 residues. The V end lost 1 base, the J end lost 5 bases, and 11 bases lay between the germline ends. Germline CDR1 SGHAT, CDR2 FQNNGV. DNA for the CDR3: TGTGCCAGCAGCTTAGTGAGTGGGGGTACCGGGGAGCTGTTTTTT. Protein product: CASSLVSGGTGELFF.

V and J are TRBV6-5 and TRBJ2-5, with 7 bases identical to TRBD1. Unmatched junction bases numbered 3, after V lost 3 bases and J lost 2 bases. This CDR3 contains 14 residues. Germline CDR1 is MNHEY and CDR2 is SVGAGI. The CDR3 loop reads CASSYRDSQETQYF. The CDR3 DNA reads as TGTGCCAGCAGTTATCGGGACAGTCAAGAGACCCAGTACTTC.

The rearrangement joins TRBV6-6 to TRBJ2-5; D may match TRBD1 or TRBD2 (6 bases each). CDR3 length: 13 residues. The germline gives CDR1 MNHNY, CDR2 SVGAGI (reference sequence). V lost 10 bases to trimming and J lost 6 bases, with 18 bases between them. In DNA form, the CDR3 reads TGTGCCACCAATCAGAGGGGGGTAAAGACCCAGTACTTC. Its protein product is CATNQRGVKTQYF.

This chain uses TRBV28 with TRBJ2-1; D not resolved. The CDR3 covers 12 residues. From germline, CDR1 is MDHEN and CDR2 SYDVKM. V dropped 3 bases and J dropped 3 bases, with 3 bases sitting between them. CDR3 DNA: TGTGCCAGCAGTTTCTTCTACAATGAGCAGTTCTTC. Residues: CASSFFYNEQFF.

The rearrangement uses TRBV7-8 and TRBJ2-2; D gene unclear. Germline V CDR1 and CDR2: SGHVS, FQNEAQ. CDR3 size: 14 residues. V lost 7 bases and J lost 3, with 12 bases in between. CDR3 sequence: CASTLDRDTGELFF. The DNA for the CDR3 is TGTGCCAGCACTCTAGATCGGGACACCGGGGAGCTGTTTTTT.

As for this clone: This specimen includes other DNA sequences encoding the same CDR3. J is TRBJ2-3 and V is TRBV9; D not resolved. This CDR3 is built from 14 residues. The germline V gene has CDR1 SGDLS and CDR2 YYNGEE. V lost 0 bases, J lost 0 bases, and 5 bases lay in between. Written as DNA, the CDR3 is TGTGCCAGCAGCGTAGTTGTCAGCACAGATACGCAGTATTTT. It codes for CASSVVVSTDTQYF.

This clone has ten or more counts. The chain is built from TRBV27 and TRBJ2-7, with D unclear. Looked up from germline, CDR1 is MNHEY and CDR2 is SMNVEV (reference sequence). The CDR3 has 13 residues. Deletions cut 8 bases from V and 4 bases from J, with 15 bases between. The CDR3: CASGAAQSYEQYF. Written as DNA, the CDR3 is TGTGCCAGCGGAGCAGCCCAGAGTTACGAGCAGTACTTC.